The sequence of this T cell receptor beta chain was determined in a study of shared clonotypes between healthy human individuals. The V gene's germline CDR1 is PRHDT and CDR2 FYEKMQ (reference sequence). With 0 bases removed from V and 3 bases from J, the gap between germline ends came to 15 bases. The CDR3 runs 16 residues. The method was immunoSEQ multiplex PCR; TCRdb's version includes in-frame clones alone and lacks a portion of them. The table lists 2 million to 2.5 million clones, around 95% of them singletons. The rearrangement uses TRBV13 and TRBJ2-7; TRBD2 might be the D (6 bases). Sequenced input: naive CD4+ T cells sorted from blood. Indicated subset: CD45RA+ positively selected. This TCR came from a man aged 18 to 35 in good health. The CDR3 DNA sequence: TGTGCCAGCAGCTTAGGGGGTAGCGGATATCACTACGAGCAGTACTTC. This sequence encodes CASSLGGSGYHYEQYF.